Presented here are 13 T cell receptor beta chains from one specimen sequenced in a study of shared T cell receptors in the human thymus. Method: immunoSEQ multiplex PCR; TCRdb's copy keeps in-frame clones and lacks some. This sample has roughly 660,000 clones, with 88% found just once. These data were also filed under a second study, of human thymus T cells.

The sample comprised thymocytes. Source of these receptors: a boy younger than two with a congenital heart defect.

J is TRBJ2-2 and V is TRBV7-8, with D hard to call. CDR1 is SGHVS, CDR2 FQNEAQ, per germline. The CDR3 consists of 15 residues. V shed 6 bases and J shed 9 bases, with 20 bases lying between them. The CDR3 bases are TGTGCCAGCAGGGATCCCTTGGCTTGCGGCAGGGAGCTGTTTTTT. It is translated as CASRDPLACGRELFF.

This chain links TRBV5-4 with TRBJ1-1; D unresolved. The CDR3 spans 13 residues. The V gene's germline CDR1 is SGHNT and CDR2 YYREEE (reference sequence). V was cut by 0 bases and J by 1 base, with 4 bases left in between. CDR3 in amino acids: CASSLVANTEAFF. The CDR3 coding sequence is TGTGCCAGCAGCTTGGTGGCGAACACTGAAGCTTTCTTT.

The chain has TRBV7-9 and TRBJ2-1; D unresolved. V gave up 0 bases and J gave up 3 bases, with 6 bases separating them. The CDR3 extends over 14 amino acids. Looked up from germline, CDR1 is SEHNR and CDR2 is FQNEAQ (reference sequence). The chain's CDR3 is CASSLARDYNEQFF. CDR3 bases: TGTGCCAGCAGCTTAGCGCGAGACTACAATGAGCAGTTCTTC.

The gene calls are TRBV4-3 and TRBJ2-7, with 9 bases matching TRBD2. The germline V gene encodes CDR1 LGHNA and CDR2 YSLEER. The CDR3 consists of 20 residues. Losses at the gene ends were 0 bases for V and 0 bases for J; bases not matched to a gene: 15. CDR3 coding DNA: TGCGCCAGCAGCCAAGATCTATTTGGCCTAGCGGGACAACCCTCCTACGAGCAGTACTTC. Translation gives CASSQDLFGLAGQPSYEQYF.

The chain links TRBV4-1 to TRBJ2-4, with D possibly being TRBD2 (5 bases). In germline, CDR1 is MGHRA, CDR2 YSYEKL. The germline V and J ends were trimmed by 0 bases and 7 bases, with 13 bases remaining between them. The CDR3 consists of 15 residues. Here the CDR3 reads CASSQDRETGNIQYF. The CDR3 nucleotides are TGCGCCAGCAGCCAAGATAGGGAGACGGGCAACATTCAGTACTTC.

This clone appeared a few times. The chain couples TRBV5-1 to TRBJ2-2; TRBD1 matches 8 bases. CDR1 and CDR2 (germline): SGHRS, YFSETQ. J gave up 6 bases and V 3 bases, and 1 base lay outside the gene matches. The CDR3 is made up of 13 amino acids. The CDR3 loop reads CASSSQGAGELFF. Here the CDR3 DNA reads TGCGCCAGCAGCTCACAGGGGGCCGGGGAGCTGTTTTTT.

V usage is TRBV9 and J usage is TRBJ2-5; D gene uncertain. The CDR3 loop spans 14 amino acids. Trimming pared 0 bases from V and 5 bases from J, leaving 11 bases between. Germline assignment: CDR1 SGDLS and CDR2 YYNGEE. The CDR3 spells CASSVAVSRETQYF. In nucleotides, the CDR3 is TGTGCCAGCAGCGTAGCAGTATCCAGGGAGACCCAGTACTTC.

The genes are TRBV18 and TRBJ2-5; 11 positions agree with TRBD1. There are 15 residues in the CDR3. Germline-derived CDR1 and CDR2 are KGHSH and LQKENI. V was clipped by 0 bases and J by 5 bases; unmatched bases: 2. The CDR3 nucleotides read TGTGCCAGCTCACCACCGGGACAGGGGGAGGAGACCCAGTACTTC. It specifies CASSPPGQGEETQYF.

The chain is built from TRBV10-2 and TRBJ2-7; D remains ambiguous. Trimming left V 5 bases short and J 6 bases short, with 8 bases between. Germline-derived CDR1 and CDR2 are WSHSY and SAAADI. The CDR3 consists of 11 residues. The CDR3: CASSTVSEQYF. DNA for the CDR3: TGCGCCAGCAGTACCGTTAGCGAGCAGTACTTC.

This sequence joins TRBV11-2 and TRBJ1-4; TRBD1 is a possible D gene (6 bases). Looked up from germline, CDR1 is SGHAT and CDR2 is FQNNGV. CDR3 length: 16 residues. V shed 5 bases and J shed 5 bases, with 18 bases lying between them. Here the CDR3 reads CASSPFGGQENEKLFF. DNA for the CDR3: TGTGCCAGCAGCCCATTTGGGGGACAAGAAAATGAAAAACTGTTTTTT. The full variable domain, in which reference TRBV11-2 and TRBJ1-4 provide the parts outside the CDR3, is EAGVAQSPRYKIIEKRQSVAFWCNPISGHATLYWYQQILGQGPKLLIQFQNNGVVDDSQLPKDRFSAERLKGVDSTLKIQPAKLEDSAVYLCASSPFGGQENEKLFFGSGTQLSVL.

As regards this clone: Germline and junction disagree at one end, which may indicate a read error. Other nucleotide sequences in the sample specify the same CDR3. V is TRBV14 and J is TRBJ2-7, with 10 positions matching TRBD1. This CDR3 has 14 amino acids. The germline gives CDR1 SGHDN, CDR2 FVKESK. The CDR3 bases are TGCGCCAGCAGCCCAAAGACAGGGGGCTGGGAGCAGTACTTC. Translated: CASSPKTGGWEQYF.

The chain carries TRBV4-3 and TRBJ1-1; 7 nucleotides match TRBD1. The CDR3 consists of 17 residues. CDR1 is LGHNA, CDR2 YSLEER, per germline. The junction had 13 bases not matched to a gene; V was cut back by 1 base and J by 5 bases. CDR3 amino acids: CASSQGRGTGAGTEAFF. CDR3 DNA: TGCGCCAGCAGCCAAGGACGGGGCACAGGGGCCGGGACTGAAGCTTTCTTT.

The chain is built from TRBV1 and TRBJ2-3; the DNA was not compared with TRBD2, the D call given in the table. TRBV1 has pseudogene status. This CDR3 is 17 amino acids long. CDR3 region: CTSSQDEGGPGADTQYF. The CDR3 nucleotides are TGCACCAGCAGCCAAGATGAAGGAGGGCCAGGCGCAGATACGCAGTATTTT.